Below are 10 T cell receptor beta chains sequenced from a single sample in a study of human T cells and chemical hapten exposure. Stated time point: pre-sensitization, week 0. Treatment in this sample: therapeutic diphenylcyclopropenone sensitization with weekly scalp DPC. TCRdb called the RACE reads again in MiXCR, with one record for every CDR3 protein. The data contain more than 150,000 distinct CDR3 sequences, 30% of them singletons. Here the sequenced sample was whole blood, taken in connection with sensitization to the hapten diphenylcyclopropenone (DPC). The source of these receptors is a woman aged 25 to 39 with alopecia areata. Some clones in this sample may be carry-over from other donors' samples.

For the CDR3, the DNA is TGCAGCGTGAATGACGGACAACGCGAGCAGTTCTTC. This encodes CSVNDGQREQFF. The rearrangement links TRBV29-1 to TRBJ2-1; TRBD1 is a possible D gene (5 bases). V lost 6 bases to trimming and J lost 10 bases, with 16 bases between them. Germline values: CDR1 SQVTM, CDR2 ANQGSEA. The CDR3 is 12 amino acids.

This clonotype was found a few times. The chain is built from TRBV20-1 and TRBJ1-3; TRBD1 might be the D (5 bases). The germline CDR1 and CDR2 sequences are DFQATT and SNEGSKA (reference sequence). V was pared by 3 bases and J by 4 bases, with 10 bases between. There are 13 residues in the CDR3. CDR3: CSARRGSGNTIYF. The CDR3 DNA reads as TGCAGTGCTAGGCGGGGGTCAGGAAACACCATATATTTT.

The chain uses TRBV6-5 and TRBJ1-4; 9 bases map to TRBD1. The ends lost 5 bases at V and 8 bases at J; junction bases unmatched: 12. Germline CDR1 MNHEY, CDR2 SVGAGI. The CDR3 loop spans 16 amino acids. In DNA form, the CDR3 reads TGTGCCAGCAGTCGCAAGCCGGGACAGGGTTACGAAAAACTGTTTTTT. It codes for CASSRKPGQGYEKLFF.

This clonotype was seen at least ten times. This sequence joins TRBV5-1 and TRBJ2-5; no clear D gene. Trimming pared 0 bases from V and 5 bases from J, leaving 11 bases between. This CDR3 contains 14 residues. Per the germline V gene, CDR1 is SGHRS and CDR2 is YFSETQ. CDR3 loop: CASSLALGSETQYF. In DNA form, the CDR3 reads TGCGCCAGCAGCTTGGCCCTTGGGTCCGAGACCCAGTACTTC.

This clonotype was observed a handful of times. The chain carries TRBV7-2 and TRBJ2-5; D is possibly TRBD2 (5 bases). Germline V gene data show CDR1 as SGHTA and CDR2 as FQGNSA. The V end lost 1 base, the J end lost 3 bases, and 12 bases lay between the germline ends. The CDR3 extends over 15 amino acids. CDR3 DNA sequence: TGTGCCAGCAGCTTAGAGAGGCGGACTGAAGAGACCCAGTACTTC. It encodes CASSLERRTEETQYF. Full variable domain (missing parts from reference TRBV7-2 and TRBJ2-5): GAGVSQSPSNKVTEKGKDVELRCDPISGHTALYWYRQSLGQGLEFLIYFQGNSAPDKSGLPSDRFSAERTGGSVSTLTIQRTQQEDSAVYLCASSLERRTEETQYFGPGTRLLVL.

This clonotype was counted many times. V usage is TRBV20-1 and J usage is TRBJ2-1; 13 bases match TRBD2. V was clipped by 5 bases and J by 8 bases; unmatched bases: 6. This CDR3 is built from 14 residues. Germline CDR1 reads DFQATT; CDR2 reads SNEGSKA (reference sequence). In DNA, the CDR3 is TGCAGTGCTCCCACTAGCGGGGGGGCGTATGAGCAGTTCTTC. It codes for CSAPTSGGAYEQFF.

V gene TRBV12-3 or TRBV12-4 combines with J gene TRBJ2-2, with 8 bases aligning to TRBD2. Unmatched junction bases numbered 5, after V lost 7 bases and J lost 4 bases. This CDR3 is built from 14 residues. The CDR3 loop reads CASIRGGITGELFF. CDR3 sequence (DNA): TGTGCCAGCATCCGGGGGGGTATCACCGGGGAGCTGTTTTTT.

The CDR3 protein is CASSQGRQMRAFRDTQYF. In DNA form, the CDR3 reads TGCGCCAGCAGCCAAGGGCGGCAGATGAGGGCGTTTCGGGATACGCAGTATTTT. The chain recombines TRBV4-1 with TRBJ2-3; D is perhaps TRBD2 (5 bases). This CDR3 has 18 residues. Trimming removed 1 base from V and 6 bases from J, with 23 bases in between. Per germline, CDR1 MGHRA and CDR2 YSYEKL.

This sequence joins TRBV20-1 and TRBJ2-1; the D is unclear. The ends were cut back, 3 bases at V and 7 bases at J, with 4 bases in the middle. This CDR3 comprises 10 residues. CDR1 is DFQATT and CDR2 is SNEGSKA in the germline V gene (reference sequence). This chain's CDR3 is CSARRNEQFF. DNA for the CDR3: TGCAGTGCTAGGAGAAATGAGCAGTTCTTC.

V usage is TRBV28 and J usage is TRBJ2-1; 8 nucleotides line up with TRBD1. Trimming took 2 bases from V and 7 from J; bases not matched to a gene: 10. Looked up from germline, CDR1 is MDHEN and CDR2 is SYDVKM. This CDR3 has 16 amino acids. Here the CDR3 reads CASSLPIPGQANEQFF. Here the CDR3 DNA reads TGTGCCAGCAGTTTACCGATCCCGGGACAGGCAAATGAGCAGTTCTTC.